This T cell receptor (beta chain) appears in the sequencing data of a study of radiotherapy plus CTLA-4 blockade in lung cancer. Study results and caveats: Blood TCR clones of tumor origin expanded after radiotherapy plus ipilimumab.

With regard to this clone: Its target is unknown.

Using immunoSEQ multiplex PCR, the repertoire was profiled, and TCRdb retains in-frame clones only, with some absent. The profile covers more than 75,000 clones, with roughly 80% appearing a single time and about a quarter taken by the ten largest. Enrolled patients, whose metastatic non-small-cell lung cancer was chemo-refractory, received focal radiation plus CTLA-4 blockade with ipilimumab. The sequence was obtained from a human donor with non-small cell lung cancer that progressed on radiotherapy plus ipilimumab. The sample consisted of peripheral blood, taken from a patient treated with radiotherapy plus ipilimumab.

In nucleotides, the CDR3 is TGTGCAAGTCGCTTAGTAATGGAGGGGGTAGCGGGAGTCGTGCAGTACGTC. Residues: CASRLVMEGVAGVVQYV. The gene calls are TRBV12-2 and TRBJ2-7; no check of the table's D call, TRBD2, against the DNA was made. TRBV12-2 is assigned pseudogene status. The CDR3 length is 17 residues.